One and the same sample provided the 25 T cell receptor beta chains below, sequenced in a study of CD4 T cells in relation to SARS-CoV-2 and coronaviruses. Sequenced by immunoSEQ multiplex PCR; TCRdb stores in-frame clones only, minus some. The table lists tens of thousands of clones, approximately 87% of them singletons. The specimen sequenced was memory CD4+ T cells from PBMCs. The source of these receptors is an adult with COVID-19.

V usage is TRBV9 and J usage is TRBJ1-2; 9 bases match TRBD1. Germline V CDR1 and CDR2: SGDLS, YYNGEE. The CDR3 covers 14 residues. Losses at the gene ends were 3 bases for V and 4 bases for J; bases not matched to a gene: 4. The CDR3 bases are TGTGCCAGCAGCGCGGACAGGGGCCCCTATGGCTACACCTTC. It specifies CASSADRGPYGYTF.

The chain recombines TRBV28 with TRBJ1-5; weak D call: TRBD1 (6 bases). V shed 2 bases and J shed 3 bases, with 11 bases lying between them. Germline lookup yields CDR1 MDHEN and CDR2 SYDVKM. The CDR3 has 15 amino acids. The CDR3 DNA sequence: TGTGCCAGCAGTTTAGGGGGGCGCGTCAATCAGCCCCAGCATTTT. Protein: CASSLGGRVNQPQHF.

The chain recombines TRBV24-1 with TRBJ2-7; no clear D gene. The CDR3 runs to 13 residues. V was cut by 3 bases and J by 3 bases, with 8 bases left in between. The germline gives CDR1 KGHDR, CDR2 SFDVKD. In DNA form, the CDR3 reads TGTGCCACCAGTGATCCAAACAACTACGAGCAGTACTTC. Amino acids: CATSDPNNYEQYF.

The J gene is TRBJ1-4, the V gene TRBV5-5; a possible D gene is TRBD1 (5 bases). V was clipped by 2 bases and J by 8 bases, with 16 bases between them. The V gene's germline CDR1 is SGHKS and CDR2 YYEKEE (reference sequence). The CDR3 sequence is 15 residues long. Here the CDR3 reads CASSLAGTGGEKLFF. The CDR3 DNA sequence: TGTGCCAGCAGCTTAGCCGGGACCGGGGGGGAAAAACTGTTTTTT.

The genes are TRBV11-3 and TRBJ1-2, with 7 bases aligning to TRBD1. With V trimmed by 5 bases and J by 4 bases, 7 bases remained unmatched. This CDR3 has 14 residues. CDR1 is SGHNT and CDR2 is YENEEA in the germline V gene. The CDR3 DNA reads as TGTGCCAGCAGCGCGAAGGACAGGAGCTATGGCTACACCTTC. This codes for CASSAKDRSYGYTF.

This chain joins TRBV6-2 or TRBV6-3 and TRBJ1-5; a weak D match, TRBD1 (6 bases). Trimming cost V 4 bases and J 4 bases, with 17 bases left between them. CDR1 and CDR2 (germline): MNHEY, SVGEGT. This CDR3 spans 16 amino acids. The CDR3 DNA reads TGTGCCAGCAGTTCAATTCAGGGGTTAGGTAATCAGCCCCAGCATTTT. Translation gives CASSSIQGLGNQPQHF.

The chain carries TRBV10-3 and TRBJ1-1, with a tentative D call TRBD1 (6 bases). The germline gives CDR1 ENHRY, CDR2 SYGVKD. The CDR3 consists of 14 residues. The germline V and J ends were trimmed by 4 bases and 0 bases, with 9 bases remaining between them. Written as DNA, the CDR3 is TGTGCCATCAGTGGGACAGTCATGAACACTGAAGCTTTCTTT. Amino acid sequence: CAISGTVMNTEAFF.

A single count supports this clone. The chain is built from TRBV2 and TRBJ1-6, with 7 positions matching TRBD1. There are 16 residues in the CDR3. Germline assignment: CDR1 SNHLY and CDR2 FYNNEI. Unmatched junction bases numbered 7, after V lost 0 bases and J lost 8 bases. The CDR3 is CASSEALTGSHSPLHF. The CDR3 DNA reads as TGTGCCAGCAGTGAAGCGTTGACAGGGTCCCATTCACCCCTCCACTTT.

CDR3 sequence reads: CASRLTGLGEKLFF. DNA for the CDR3: TGTGCCAGCAGGTTAACGGGACTTGGGGAAAAACTGTTTTTT. This chain uses TRBV6-5 with TRBJ1-4; possibly TRBD1 for D (5 bases). The germline gives CDR1 MNHEY, CDR2 SVGAGI. Trimming shortened V by 6 bases and J by 8 bases, and 16 bases separated the two germline ends. The CDR3 runs 14 residues.

The genes are TRBV20-1 and TRBJ2-7; TRBD2 might be the D (6 bases). The CDR3 has 13 residues. The V end lost 3 bases, the J end lost 2 bases, and 11 bases lay between the germline ends. Germline V gene data show CDR1 as DFQATT and CDR2 as SNEGSKA (reference sequence). This CDR3 is CSASPGGTYEQYF. For the CDR3, the DNA is TGCAGTGCTAGTCCCGGGGGAACCTACGAGCAGTACTTC.

CDR3 bases: TGCGCCAGCAGCTTGGTTGGGGCCACTGGGGCCAACGTCCTGACTTTC. Translation: CASSLVGATGANVLTF. V usage is TRBV5-1 and J usage is TRBJ2-6; the D gene is possibly TRBD1 (5 bases). The CDR3 has 16 amino acids. The V gene's germline CDR1 is SGHRS and CDR2 YFSETQ. The V and J ends lost 0 bases and 2 bases respectively, with 9 bases between them. Together with reference TRBV5-1 and TRBJ2-6, the CDR3 gives the full variable domain: KAGVTQTPRYLIKTRGQQVTLSCSPISGHRSVSWYQQTPGQGLQFLFEYFSETQRNKGNFPGRFSGRQFSNSRSEMNVSTLELGDSALYLCASSLVGATGANVLTFGAGSRLTVL.

This clone came up once. The rearrangement joins TRBV27 to TRBJ2-6; D uncertain. The V end was cut by 0 bases, the J end by 4 bases, with 10 bases between. Germline loops: CDR1 MNHEY, CDR2 SMNVEV (reference sequence). The CDR3 runs 16 residues. Here the CDR3 DNA reads TGTGCCAGCAGTTTATCGACATTCTCCGGGGCCAACGTCCTGACTTTC. Translating gives CASSLSTFSGANVLTF.

This chain joins TRBV19 and TRBJ2-5; 9 positions agree with TRBD2. Germline V gene lookup returns CDR1 LNHDA and CDR2 SQIVND (reference sequence). V lost 5 bases, J lost 7 bases, and 20 bases stayed unmatched. CDR3 length: 18 residues. This CDR3 is CASSLDFGTSRPLGTQYF. The CDR3 DNA sequence: TGTGCCAGTAGTCTCGATTTCGGGACTAGCCGGCCGTTGGGGACCCAGTACTTC.

This sequence joins TRBV5-5 and TRBJ1-1; TRBD1 might be the D (5 bases). This CDR3 is built from 14 residues. Germline values: CDR1 SGHKS, CDR2 YYEKEE (reference sequence). V shed 1 base and J shed 1 base, with 8 bases lying between them. The CDR3 DNA follows: TGTGCCAGCAGCTTGTTCAGGGCGAACACTGAAGCTTTCTTT. Encoded protein: CASSLFRANTEAFF.

This chain uses TRBV5-8 with TRBJ1-2, with 9 bases matching TRBD1. The CDR3 length is 15 residues. CDR1 SGHTS and CDR2 YDEGEE come from the germline V gene. V gave up 3 bases and J gave up 7 bases; unmatched junction bases: 10. The CDR3 spells CASSSRDRALGGYTF. In DNA, the CDR3 is TGTGCCAGCAGCTCCCGGGACAGGGCATTAGGTGGCTACACCTTC.

The chain carries TRBV29-1 and TRBJ2-2; 7 bases fit TRBD2. Germline values: CDR1 SQVTM, CDR2 ANQGSEA. The length of the CDR3 is 14 residues. The V and J ends lost 5 bases and 4 bases, in that order; junction bases with no gene match: 7. The CDR3: CSVRGGSFTGELFF. Written as DNA, the CDR3 is TGCAGCGTTCGCGGGGGAAGTTTCACCGGGGAGCTGTTTTTT.

About this clone: Germline is not matched at one junction end, which may reflect a read error. This rearrangement joins TRBV25-1 to TRBJ2-1; D tentatively fits TRBD1 or TRBD2 (5 bases each). Germline CDR1 is MGHDK and CDR2 is SYGVNS. CDR3 size: 14 residues. The CDR3 coding sequence is TGTGCCAGCAGTGAAACTCACGGGACCCTCAGATTAGTCTTC. Its translation is CASSETHGTLRLVF.

The CDR3 nucleotides are TGTGCCAGCAGCACATGGGGTACGGCGGGATTGAACACCGGGGAGCTGTTTTTT. It yields the protein CASSTWGTAGLNTGELFF. The rearrangement uses TRBV7-2 and TRBJ2-2; D is possibly TRBD2 (6 bases). In germline, CDR1 is SGHTA, CDR2 FQGNSA. The CDR3 is 18 residues long. The germline V and J ends were trimmed by 5 bases and 1 base, with 20 bases remaining between them.

Written as DNA, the CDR3 is TGTGCCAGCAGCCAAGATTGGGTGCAGCCTCAAGAGACCCAGTACTTC. Translated: CASSQDWVQPQETQYF. The rearrangement links TRBV3-1 (or the pseudogene TRBV3-2) to TRBJ2-5, with no clear D. This CDR3 spans 16 amino acids. The germline V and J ends were trimmed by 0 bases and 2 bases, with 13 bases remaining between them. CDR1 and CDR2 from the germline V gene are LGHDT and YNNKEL (reference sequence).

The chain links TRBV2 to TRBJ1-4, with D maybe TRBD1 (5 bases). The CDR3 has 14 residues. V was pared by 6 bases and J by 2 bases, with 10 bases between. Looked up from germline, CDR1 is SNHLY and CDR2 is FYNNEI. In DNA form, the CDR3 reads TGTGCCAGCAGGGACATCCGGACTAATGAAAAACTGTTTTTT. This gives the protein CASRDIRTNEKLFF. Full variable domain (rest looked up from reference TRBV2 and TRBJ1-4): EPEVTQTPSHQVTQMGQEVILRCVPISNHLYFYWYRQILGQKVEFLVSFYNNEISEKSEIFDDQFSVERPDGSNFTLKIRSTKLEDSAMYFCASRDIRTNEKLFFGSGTQLSVL.

The J gene is TRBJ2-3, the V gene TRBV7-2; TRBD1 agrees at 7 bases. Germline V gives CDR1 SGHTA, CDR2 FQGNSA. The length of the CDR3 is 13 residues. The trim removed 5 bases at V and 5 bases at J, leaving 4 bases unmatched. The CDR3 DNA reads TGTGCCAGCAGCCCCAACAGGGGAGATACGCAGTATTTT. The encoded protein is CASSPNRGDTQYF.

This chain links TRBV19 with TRBJ2-2, with 9 bases that match TRBD1. Germline CDR1 and CDR2: LNHDA and SQIVND (reference sequence). The CDR3 extends over 16 amino acids. Trimming removed 7 bases from V and 3 bases from J; junction bases left unmatched: 9. The CDR3 spells CASNLRQGGDTGELFF. Written as DNA, the CDR3 is TGTGCCAGTAACCTCCGACAGGGGGGCGACACCGGGGAGCTGTTTTTT.

This chain uses TRBV18 with TRBJ1-1; TRBD1 matches 10 bases. Germline V lookup: CDR1 KGHSH, CDR2 LQKENI. V was pared by 0 bases and J by 7 bases, with 5 bases of the junction left unmatched. The CDR3 length is 15 residues. CDR3: CASSPPGQGNNEAFF. Written as DNA, the CDR3 is TGTGCCAGCTCACCACCGGGACAGGGGAATAATGAAGCTTTCTTT.

This clone came up a few times. The genes are TRBV5-8 and TRBJ2-3, with a weak D call TRBD1 (5 bases). Trimming left V 2 bases short and J 4 bases short, with 11 bases between. The CDR3 runs 14 residues. Germline assignment: CDR1 SGHTS and CDR2 YDEGEE. CDR3 bases: TGTGCCAGCAGCTTCAAAGGGGCCCCAGATACGCAGTATTTT. This encodes CASSFKGAPDTQYF. Combining the CDR3 with reference TRBV5-8 and TRBJ2-3 gives the whole variable domain EAGVTQSPTHLIKTRGQQATLRCSPISGHTSVYWYQQALGLGLQFLLWYDEGEERNRGNFPPRFSGRQFPNYSSELNVNALELEDSALYLCASSFKGAPDTQYFGPGTRLTVL.

DNA of the CDR3: TGTGCCAGCACCATTAATGAAAAACTGTTTTTT. Its translation: CASTINEKLFF. The V and J genes are TRBV12-3 or TRBV12-4 and TRBJ1-4, with no clear D. There are 11 residues in the CDR3. V dropped 7 bases and J dropped 4 bases, with 4 bases sitting between them.